A selection of T cell receptor beta chains follows, all from one sample in a study of Ad26.COV2.S vaccination and SARS-CoV-2 variants. Some clones are missing from TCRdb's copy, which holds only in-frame ones; the method was immunoSEQ multiplex PCR. Of around 400,000 clones in the sample, about 91% were seen once. The sample in question was peripheral blood, obtained in a trial of Ad26.COV2.S vaccine versus placebo. Receptors were obtained from a person between 18 and 60 years old who received the Ad26.COV2.S COVID-19 vaccine or a placebo. The CDR3 runs from the conserved cysteine through the conserved F or W. D genes are given only for firm matches. Clone size is shown for a subset of rows, as once, few, many or a class of expanded clone.

TRBD1	TRBV7-3	.	TRBJ2-1	TGTGCCAGCAGCTTAACTCGGGACAGGGGAGGTGATGAGCAGTTCTTC	CASSLTRDRGGDEQFF
.	TRBV18	.	TRBJ1-1	TGTGCCAGCTCAGGGTTGCGGTCAGAGAACACTGAAGCTTTCTTT	CASSGLRSENTEAFF
.	TRBV19	.	TRBJ1-6	TGTGCCAGTAGTATAGACCCCGGGGCGGCCTCACCCCTCCACTTT	CASSIDPGAASPLHF
TRBD1	TRBV7-9	.	TRBJ2-5	TGTGCCAGCAGCTTAGAGGACAGGTTAGAGACCCAGTACTTC	CASSLEDRLETQYF
.	TRBV19	.	TRBJ1-2	TGTGCCAGTAGCAGTCCCCCCCAGAACTATGGCTACACCTTC	CASSSPPQNYGYTF
.	TRBV4-1	.	TRBJ1-3	TGCGCCAGCAGCCAAGTTCCCCATCCAGGAAACACCATATATTTT	CASSQVPHPGNTIYF
TRBD1	TRBV11-3	once	TRBJ1-4	TGTGCCAGCAGCCCTGGACAGGGACTTAATGAAAAACTGTTTTTT	CASSPGQGLNEKLFF
TRBD1	TRBV7-8	once	TRBJ2-1	TGTGCCAGCAGCTTAGCGCGTATACCACAGGGGCGTGGAGACAATGAGCAGTTCTTC	CASSLARIPQGRGDNEQFF
TRBD1	TRBV27	.	TRBJ1-6	TGTGCCAGCAGTCCCCAGGGGGTCCCGGGGAGCTCCTATAATTCACCCCTCCACTTT	CASSPQGVPGSSYNSPLHF
.	TRBV6-6	.	TRBJ2-2	TGTGCCAGCAAAACAGGGGGGGACACCGGGGAGCTGTTTTTT	CASKTGGDTGELFF
.	TRBV10-2	few	TRBJ1-1	TGCGCCAGCAGTGAGAATGGTATCCGGGTGAACACTGAAGCTTTCTTT	CASSENGIRVNTEAFF
.	TRBV28	.	TRBJ1-3	TGTGCCAGCAGTTTTACCTCTGGAAACACCATATATTTT	CASSFTSGNTIYF
TRBD1	TRBV5-1	.	TRBJ1-1	TGCGCCAGCAGCGGGGGGACAGGGACCACTGAAGCTTTCTTT	CASSGGTGTTEAFF
.	TRBV5-5	once	TRBJ1-3	TGTGCCAGCAGCCAGGACAGAAACACCATATATTTT	CASSQDRNTIYF
.	TRBV28	.	TRBJ1-2	TGTGCCAGCAGTTTATCCGGCTATGGCTACACCTTC	CASSLSGYGYTF
.	TRBV5-5	.	TRBJ1-1	TGTGCCAGCAGCTTCTTAGGGCAGGGCAAAGAGGACACTGAAGCTTTCTTT	CASSFLGQGKEDTEAFF
.	TRBV6-5	few	TRBJ1-1	TGTGCCAGCAGGGGAGAAGTTGAAGCTTTCTTT	CASRGEVEAFF
TRBD2	TRBV28	.	TRBJ2-5	TGTGCCAGCAGCATAGCGGCGTTTAGCGGGAGGGCCCAAGAGACCCAGTACTTC	CASSIAAFSGRAQETQYF
.	TRBV7-2	.	TRBJ2-7	TGTGCCAGCAGCTTAAGGACCCCTACCTACGAGCAGTACTTC	CASSLRTPTYEQYF
TRBD2	TRBV10-1	.	TRBJ2-1	TGCGCCAGCAGTGGCCGGAGGACCCGACTAGCGCAAAGCTCCTACAATGAGCAGTTCTTC	CASSGRRTRLAQSSYNEQFF
TRBD1	TRBV3-1/TRBV3-2	.	TRBJ2-2	TGTGCCAGCAGCCGCAGGGGGCCAACCGGGGAGCTGTTTTTT	CASSRRGPTGELFF
.	TRBV5-1	.	TRBJ2-1	TGCGCCAGCAGCAGTAGCGGAGGGGTCAATGAGCAGTTCTTC	CASSSSGGVNEQFF
.	TRBV5-4	.	TRBJ2-7	TGTGCCAGCAGTCCTGATCGGGGATTCTCCTACGAGCAGTACTTC	CASSPDRGFSYEQYF
TRBD1	TRBV7-2	.	TRBJ1-2	TGTGCCAGCAGCCCGGGACAGAACTATGGCTACACCTTC	CASSPGQNYGYTF
TRBD2	TRBV3-1/TRBV3-2	.	TRBJ2-7	TGTGCCAGCAGCCAAGGCCCCAACCGACTAGCGGCAACCTACGAGCAGTACTTC	CASSQGPNRLAATYEQYF
TRBD1	TRBV9	.	TRBJ2-3	TGTGCCAGCAGCGTTTCGACAGGGGGAGCAGATACGCAGTATTTT	CASSVSTGGADTQYF
.	TRBV5-4	.	TRBJ1-5	TGTGCCAGCAGCTTGGCGCAAAATAGCAATCAGCCCCAGCATTTT	CASSLAQNSNQPQHF
TRBD1	TRBV7-9	.	TRBJ2-7	TGTGCCAGCAGCTCCCGGGACAGCCGCAACTCCTACGAGCAGTACTTC	CASSSRDSRNSYEQYF
TRBD2	TRBV30	.	TRBJ2-7	TGTGCCTGGAGTTCCCTGCGGCCCGGGAGGGCCGACTACGAGCAGTACTTC	CAWSSLRPGRADYEQYF
TRBD2	TRBV2	once	TRBJ2-1	TGTGCCAGCAGGGGGACTAGCGGGAGGAAAAATGAGCAGTTCTTC	CASRGTSGRKNEQFF
.	TRBV9	.	TRBJ1-2	TGTGCCAGCAGCCCGGACGGAAACTATGGCTACACCTTC	CASSPDGNYGYTF
.	TRBV20-1	once	TRBJ2-1	TGCAGTGCCCCTGACCGAGAGCAGTTCTTC	CSAPDREQFF
TRBD2	TRBV29-1	.	TRBJ2-1	TGCAGCGCGTGGACTAGCGGGGTCTACAATGAGCAGTTCTTC	CSAWTSGVYNEQFF
.	TRBV6-5	.	TRBJ2-7	TGTGCCAGCAGTTACGGAAACAGGGCGGGCGAGCAGTACTTC	CASSYGNRAGEQYF
.	TRBV21-1	.	TRBJ1-3	TGTGCCAGCAGCAAAGAAAGGGGGGCCAACTACGGTGGAAACACCATATATTTT	CASSKERGANYGGNTIYF
.	TRBV27	once	TRBJ1-1	TGTGCCAGCAGTTTCAGGGCCCTCACTGAAGCTTTCTTT	CASSFRALTEAFF
.	TRBV9	.	TRBJ1-2	TGTGCCAGCACCCGGGGAAGCGGAGACTATGGCTACACCTTC	CASTRGSGDYGYTF
TRBD1	TRBV28	.	TRBJ1-2	TGTGCCAGCACTAACAGGGGGCTCCATGGCTACACCTTC	CASTNRGLHGYTF
TRBD1	TRBV15	.	TRBJ2-5	TGTGCCACCAGCAGAGATCTCCCACAGGGGGAGACCCAGTACTTC	CATSRDLPQGETQYF
TRBD1	TRBV27	.	TRBJ1-5	TGTGCCAGCAGGAAGGAGACAGGGGAAAATCAGCCCCAGCATTTT	CASRKETGENQPQHF
TRBD1	TRBV7-3	.	TRBJ1-6	TGTGCCAGCAGCCCAGCCCCAGGGGGAGGTTCACCCCTCCACTTT	CASSPAPGGGSPLHF
.	TRBV3-1/TRBV3-2	.	TRBJ2-3	TGTGCCAGCAGCCAAGATCTAGGAGGGCCTCGCACAGATACGCAGTATTTT	CASSQDLGGPRTDTQYF
.	TRBV3-1/TRBV3-2	.	TRBJ1-2	TGTGCCAGCAGCCATCGCGGGACGTACTACTTC	CASSHRGTYYF
.	TRBV10-3	once	TRBJ1-1	TGTGCCATCAGTGAGTCTACGAACAGGCTGAACACTGAAGCTTTCTTT	CAISESTNRLNTEAFF
.	TRBV5-1	.	TRBJ1-1	TGCGCCAGCAGGAAAGACAGCTACACTGAAGCTTTCTTT	CASRKDSYTEAFF
.	TRBV10-3	.	TRBJ2-3	TGTGCCATCAGCCCGCCCGGGGGCGCCCCGGGCACAGATACGCAGTATTTT	CAISPPGGAPGTDTQYF
.	TRBV11-1	.	TRBJ2-1	TGTGCCAGCGGGGTTGACAATGAGCAGTTCTTC	CASGVDNEQFF
.	TRBV7-2	.	TRBJ1-6	TGTGCCAGCAGGCAACAGAGCTCCTATAATTCACCCCTCCACTTT	CASRQQSSYNSPLHF
.	TRBV30	.	TRBJ1-1	TGTGCCTGGAGTTTGGAGGCAAACACTGAAGCTTTCTTT	CAWSLEANTEAFF
.	TRBV5-6	.	TRBJ1-5	TGTGCCAGCAGCTTGGGGGATCAGCCCCAGCATTTT	CASSLGDQPQHF
.	TRBV11-3	.	TRBJ2-1	TGTGCCAGCAGCCCCCCCCGGGCCCCCACCTCCTACAATGAGCAGTTCTTC	CASSPPRAPTSYNEQFF
.	TRBV6-5	.	TRBJ2-7	TGTGCCAGCAGCCGCGGTCCCACGGGCGAGCAGTACTTC	CASSRGPTGEQYF
TRBD1	TRBV29-1	.	TRBJ2-7	TGCAGCGCCCAAATTGGGACAGGGGGACCCTACGAGCAGTACTTC	CSAQIGTGGPYEQYF